A single sample is the source of the 28 T cell receptor beta chains below, sequenced in a study of blood T cell repertoires in COVID-19. The data were produced by immunoSEQ multiplex PCR, yet TCRdb's version contains in-frame clones alone and is incomplete. The profile shows approximately 110,000 clones, roughly nine tenths of them singletons. The material sequenced was peripheral blood. Receptor source: a man in his fifties or sixties with COVID-19, enrolled during active disease.

This clone was recorded once. The V call is TRBV6-1, the J call TRBJ2-7, with D perhaps matching TRBD1 (6 bases). The CDR3 covers 15 residues. Germline V gene data show CDR1 as MNHNS and CDR2 as SASEGT. Trimming cost V 0 bases and J 1 base, with 10 bases left between them. CDR3 amino acids: CASSEAERGSYEQYF. In nucleotides, the CDR3 is TGTGCCAGCAGTGAAGCTGAGAGGGGGTCCTACGAGCAGTACTTC.

The chain has TRBV6-1 and TRBJ2-1; 9 bases are shared with TRBD2. Germline V CDR1 and CDR2: MNHNS, SASEGT. CDR3 length: 15 amino acids. J gave up 7 bases and V 2 bases, and 6 bases lay outside the gene matches. This CDR3 is CASSESGRIYNEQFF. The CDR3, as DNA: TGTGCCAGCAGTGAAAGCGGGAGGATTTATAATGAGCAGTTCTTC.

CDR3 nucleotide sequence: TGTGCCAGCAGCTTAGTGCCTAGCGGGACGAAATACAATGAGCAGTTCTTC. Protein product: CASSLVPSGTKYNEQFF. The rearrangement uses TRBV7-8 and TRBJ2-1, with 9 bases matching TRBD2. This CDR3 has 17 residues. V shed 1 base, J shed 4 bases, and the junction held 8 bases outside the gene matches. The germline gives CDR1 SGHVS, CDR2 FQNEAQ.

The genes are TRBV7-9 and TRBJ2-3, with 10 bases that match TRBD2. The CDR3 runs to 16 residues. J gave up 1 base and V 5 bases, and 6 bases lay outside the gene matches. CDR1 and CDR2 from the germline V gene are SEHNR and FQNEAQ (reference sequence). This CDR3 is CASSAGGTSGTDTQYF. CDR3 sequence (DNA): TGTGCCAGCAGCGCGGGAGGGACTAGCGGCACAGATACGCAGTATTTT.

This chain uses TRBV7-8 with TRBJ2-7; perhaps TRBD1 as D (7 bases). The CDR3 has 15 amino acids. Germline lookup yields CDR1 SGHVS and CDR2 FQNEAQ. V shed 8 bases and J shed 4 bases, with 21 bases lying between them. CDR3 residues: CASGRRQGGNYEQYF. CDR3 DNA: TGTGCCAGCGGGAGGCGACAGGGCGGTAATTACGAGCAGTACTTC. Full variable domain (remainder filled in from reference TRBV7-8 and TRBJ2-7): GAGVSQSPRYKVAKRGQDVALRCDPISGHVSLFWYQQALGQGPEFLTYFQNEAQLDKSGLPSDRFFAERPEGSVSTLKIQRTQQEDSAVYLCASGRRQGGNYEQYFGPGTRLTVT.

The rearrangement links TRBV7-2 to TRBJ2-1, with 9 bases aligning to TRBD1. Germline V lookup: CDR1 SGHTA, CDR2 FQGNSA. The CDR3 spans 15 residues. The V and J ends lost 4 bases and 5 bases, in that order; junction bases with no gene match: 6. In DNA form, the CDR3 reads TGTGCCAGCAGCTCCGGGACAGGGAGTAACAATGAGCAGTTCTTC. It translates to CASSSGTGSNNEQFF.

The V call is TRBV7-9, the J call TRBJ2-5; D is uncertain. The CDR3 length is 12 residues. Germline-derived CDR1 and CDR2 are SEHNR and FQNEAQ (reference sequence). V was shortened by 8 bases and J by 1 base, with 8 bases between the two germline ends. CDR3 DNA: TGTGCCAGCGCCAGGCCCCAAGAGACCCAGTACTTC. Protein: CASARPQETQYF.

The chain combines TRBV10-3 with TRBJ1-2; TRBD1 might be the D (6 bases). Germline lookup yields CDR1 ENHRY and CDR2 SYGVKD. Between the trimmed V and J ends, which lost 2 bases and 7 bases, there was a span of 20 bases. The CDR3 is 16 residues long. The CDR3 loop reads CAISEVNRQDLAGYTF. For the CDR3, the DNA is TGTGCCATCAGTGAGGTGAACCGACAGGATCTGGCTGGCTACACCTTC.

This clone was counted only a few times. This sequence joins TRBV7-2 and TRBJ2-6, with 7 bases matching TRBD1. Germline V lookup: CDR1 SGHTA, CDR2 FQGNSA. The CDR3 totals 16 residues. With 10 bases clipped from V and 4 bases from J, the junction kept 13 bases outside the gene matches. The CDR3 is CATTDRVVRGANVLTF. DNA of the CDR3: TGTGCCACAACTGACAGGGTAGTGCGAGGGGCCAACGTCCTGACTTTC.

This sequence joins TRBV12-3 or TRBV12-4 and TRBJ2-2; maybe TRBD2 (6 bases). Trimming cost V 10 bases and J 2 bases, with 11 bases left between them. This CDR3 spans 13 amino acids. CDR3 bases: TGTGCCACCCGGGACTTAAACACCGGGGAGCTGTTTTTT. Amino acid sequence: CATRDLNTGELFF.

The rearrangement links TRBV11-2 to TRBJ2-1; TRBD2 matches 7 bases. This CDR3 contains 15 residues. The V and J ends lost 3 bases and 2 bases, in that order; junction bases with no gene match: 4. CDR1 is SGHAT, CDR2 FQNNGV, per germline. CDR3 in amino acids: CASSFSAGPYNEQFF. Here the CDR3 DNA reads TGTGCCAGCAGCTTTTCAGCGGGACCCTACAATGAGCAGTTCTTC.

The chain couples TRBV11-3 to TRBJ2-5; 7 positions match TRBD1. The CDR3 consists of 14 residues. Germline CDR1 reads SGHNT; CDR2 reads YENEEA. V shed 5 bases and J 1 base; nucleotides not matched to a gene: 4. The CDR3 here is CASSRRDSQETQYF. The CDR3, as DNA: TGTGCCAGCAGCAGAAGGGACAGCCAAGAGACCCAGTACTTC.

This clone was counted a few times. This sequence joins TRBV7-3 and TRBJ2-7, with no clear D. The CDR3 consists of 12 residues. CDR1 is SGHTA, CDR2 FQGTGA, per germline. V was trimmed by 4 bases and J by 6 bases, leaving 10 bases between them. The DNA of the CDR3 is TGTGCCAGCAGCTATTACGGTGGCGAGCAGTACTTC. This sequence encodes CASSYYGGEQYF.

J is TRBJ2-1 and V is TRBV5-6; perhaps TRBD1 as D (5 bases). Trimming cost V 0 bases and J 12 bases, with 10 bases left between them. The germline CDR1 and CDR2 sequences are SGHDT and YYEEEE. There are 12 residues in the CDR3. The chain's CDR3 is CASSLGQGWQFF. CDR3 DNA sequence: TGTGCCAGCAGCTTGGGGCAGGGATGGCAGTTCTTC.

The rearrangement joins TRBV29-1 to TRBJ1-1; D uncertain. Germline V gene data show CDR1 as SQVTM and CDR2 as ANQGSEA. The CDR3 consists of 12 residues. V shed 4 bases and J shed 5 bases, with 11 bases lying between them. The CDR3 coding sequence is TGCAGCGTTGGAGTACAACAGACTGAAGCTTTCTTT. This translates into CSVGVQQTEAFF.

The gene calls are TRBV10-1 and TRBJ2-7, with TRBD1 matching over 9 bases. CDR1 and CDR2 from the germline V gene are WNHNN and SYGVQD (reference sequence). V gave up 2 bases and J gave up 1 base; unmatched junction bases: 6. The CDR3 loop spans 16 amino acids. The CDR3 DNA reads TGCGCCAGCAGTGAGCTGGGACAGGGACCGTCCTACGAGCAGTACTTC. Its protein is CASSELGQGPSYEQYF.

The chain employs TRBV11-2 and TRBJ2-7; D possibly corresponds to TRBD2 (6 bases). The CDR3 runs 15 residues. Germline V lookup: CDR1 SGHAT, CDR2 FQNNGV. The germline V and J ends were trimmed by 3 bases and 0 bases, with 12 bases remaining between them. CDR3 in DNA: TGTGCCAGCAGCTTCGGGACTCCGAACTCCTACGAGCAGTACTTC. Encoded protein: CASSFGTPNSYEQYF.

V usage is TRBV29-1 and J usage is TRBJ2-3; weak D call: TRBD2 (5 bases). The CDR3 extends over 16 amino acids. Germline V CDR1 and CDR2: SQVTM, ANQGSEA. Trimming removed 6 bases at V and 2 bases at J, with 21 bases between. Here the CDR3 reads CSVKGSRGNPTDTQYF. In DNA, the CDR3 is TGCAGCGTCAAAGGTAGTAGAGGGAACCCCACAGATACGCAGTATTTT.

This chain joins TRBV28 and TRBJ1-6; D is perhaps TRBD1 (6 bases). There are 14 residues in the CDR3. CDR1 and CDR2 from the germline V gene are MDHEN and SYDVKM. V lost 6 bases to trimming and J lost 7 bases, with 13 bases between them. The CDR3 nucleotides read TGTGCCAGCAGATCCGGACAGCCCAATTCACCCCTCCACTTT. This translates into CASRSGQPNSPLHF.

This chain joins TRBV23-1 and TRBJ2-7; no firm D call. TRBV23-1 is known as an ORF, though its function is uncertain. The CDR3 consists of 14 residues. Trimming pared 2 bases from V and 2 bases from J, leaving 10 bases between. The CDR3 nucleotides are TGCGCCAGCAGTCAAAGAGTCTTACCCTACGAGCAGTACGTC. It translates to CASSQRVLPYEQYV.

The V and J genes are TRBV7-8 and TRBJ2-1, with a weak D call TRBD1 (6 bases). Trimming cost V 6 bases and J 3 bases, with 15 bases left between them. Germline loops: CDR1 SGHVS, CDR2 FQNEAQ. The CDR3 is 15 amino acids. The CDR3 DNA reads TGTGCCAGCAGACCAGACAGGACAAACTACAATGAGCAGTTCTTC. Protein sequence: CASRPDRTNYNEQFF. Together with reference TRBV7-8 and TRBJ2-1, the CDR3 gives the full variable domain: GAGVSQSPRYKVAKRGQDVALRCDPISGHVSLFWYQQALGQGPEFLTYFQNEAQLDKSGLPSDRFFAERPEGSVSTLKIQRTQQEDSAVYLCASRPDRTNYNEQFFGPGTRLTVL.

The chain employs TRBV9 and TRBJ1-1; maybe TRBD1 (5 bases). This CDR3 region has 15 residues. The germline gives CDR1 SGDLS, CDR2 YYNGEE. Trimming shortened V by 2 bases and J by 1 base, and 12 bases separated the two germline ends. CDR3 region: CASSVAGGRNTEAFF. Here the CDR3 DNA reads TGTGCCAGCAGCGTTGCCGGGGGTCGGAACACTGAAGCTTTCTTT.

This chain uses TRBV6-5 with TRBJ1-2, with D tentatively TRBD1 (5 bases). With 0 bases removed from V and 8 bases from J, the gap between germline ends came to 10 bases. CDR1 is MNHEY, CDR2 SVGAGI, per germline. This CDR3 is 13 amino acids long. The CDR3 spells CASSYSRGNGYTF. The CDR3 DNA reads TGTGCCAGCAGTTACTCTCGGGGGAACGGCTACACCTTC.

The rearrangement links TRBV30 to TRBJ2-5; 8 bases fit TRBD1. Germline CDR1 reads GTSNPN; CDR2 reads SVGIG (reference sequence). This CDR3 contains 14 residues. V gave up 3 bases and J gave up 1 base; unmatched junction bases: 4. The CDR3 spells CAWSFGQGQETQYF. CDR3 bases: TGTGCCTGGAGCTTCGGACAGGGCCAAGAGACCCAGTACTTC.

This sequence joins TRBV29-1 and TRBJ1-2; D gene ambiguous. The CDR3 has 17 residues. The V gene lost 4 bases and the J gene lost 3 bases, with 24 bases spanning the gap. The germline CDR1 and CDR2 sequences are SQVTM and ANQGSEA. The DNA for the CDR3 is TGCAGCGTTGGGGCCGGTTCGACCGTCACCAGGCACTATGGCTACACCTTC. This translates into CSVGAGSTVTRHYGYTF.

The chain uses TRBV11-2 and TRBJ1-4; TRBD1 matches 9 bases. Germline V gene sequence: CDR1 SGHAT, CDR2 FQNNGV. The CDR3 is made up of 15 amino acids. V shed 6 bases, J shed 2 bases, and the junction held 4 bases outside the gene matches. CDR3 sequence reads: CASSYRGQTNEKLFF. In DNA, the CDR3 is TGTGCCAGCAGTTACAGGGGGCAGACTAATGAAAAACTGTTTTTT.

The genes are TRBV9 and TRBJ2-2, with D possibly being TRBD2 (5 bases). The CDR3 contains 15 residues. V lost 7 bases, J lost 1 base, and 14 bases lay in between. The germline V gene has CDR1 SGDLS and CDR2 YYNGEE. CDR3 coding DNA: TGTGCCAGCTCGGGGTCCGCGGAGAACACCGGGGAGCTGTTTTTT. As protein: CASSGSAENTGELFF.

V and J are TRBV24-1 and TRBJ2-7, with D possibly matching TRBD2 (6 bases). CDR1 is KGHDR, CDR2 SFDVKD, per germline. The CDR3 loop spans 12 amino acids. V lost 5 bases, J lost 5 bases, and 9 bases lay in between. The CDR3 loop is CATSGPGDEQYF. CDR3 nucleotides: TGTGCCACCAGTGGTCCGGGGGACGAGCAGTACTTC.